The 21 T cell receptor beta chains presented below share a single source sample, sequenced in a study of molecular identifiers for immune sequencing clone quantification. TCRdb reanalysed the PCR reads using MiXCR and keeps one entry per CDR3 protein. Among around 480,000 distinct CDR3 sequences listed, around 23% were seen once. The sample consisted of naive CD8+ T cells from blood, with Jurkat cell RNA spiked in. Subset: FACS-sorted CD8+CD4-CCR7+CD45RA+ naive T cells. The source of these receptors is a human donor in good health. Some libraries in this study had Jurkat cell RNA spiked in.

On this clonotype: A read error may explain this, as a much larger clone is one base away. V and J are TRBV2 and TRBJ2-3; no firm D call. Trimming removed 6 bases at V and 4 bases at J, with 23 bases between. Germline CDR1 SNHLY, CDR2 FYNNEI. The CDR3 has 17 residues. CDR3 residues: CASSDPLEQRGSDTQYF. The CDR3 bases are TGTGCCAGCAGCGATCCGCTAGAGCAACGTGGGTCAGATACGCAGTATTTT.

In its sample, this clonotype was seen a few times. The chain joins TRBV4-3 to TRBJ2-7, with 9 bases lining up with TRBD2. J gave up 4 bases and V 1 base, and 8 bases lay outside the gene matches. This CDR3 region has 16 residues. Germline V gene sequence: CDR1 LGHNA, CDR2 YSLEER. The CDR3 region is CASSQGTSGSIYEQYF. The CDR3, as DNA: TGCGCCAGCAGCCAAGGCACTAGCGGGTCTATTTACGAGCAGTACTTC.

The chain uses TRBV20-1 and TRBJ2-7; no definite D call. Trimming cost V 5 bases and J 3 bases, with 14 bases left between them. The CDR3 runs to 13 residues. From germline, CDR1 is DFQATT and CDR2 SNEGSKA (reference sequence). CDR3 coding DNA: TGCAGTGCTTCCCCCTGGGAACACTACGAGCAGTACTTC. This sequence encodes CSASPWEHYEQYF.

This clonotype was picked up many times. The J gene is TRBJ2-3, the V gene TRBV29-1, with 8 bases lining up with TRBD2. In germline, CDR1 is SQVTM, CDR2 ANQGSEA. V was clipped by 6 bases and J by 10 bases; unmatched bases: 9. The CDR3 is made up of 12 amino acids. The CDR3 protein is CSVGPGLEAQYF. The CDR3 DNA sequence: TGCAGCGTGGGGCCGGGACTAGAGGCGCAGTATTTT.

This clonotype has just a few counts. The chain has TRBV6-2 or TRBV6-3 and TRBJ2-7, with D maybe TRBD2 (6 bases). V gave up 2 bases and J gave up 0 bases, with 8 bases separating them. The CDR3 has 14 residues. Germline V gene data show CDR1 as MNHEY and CDR2 as SVGEGT. In DNA, the CDR3 is TGTGCCAGCAGTTACGGGAGGTCCTCCTACGAGCAGTACTTC. Amino acid sequence: CASSYGRSSYEQYF.

The rearrangement joins TRBV30 to TRBJ1-1; possibly TRBD1 for D (5 bases). Germline values: CDR1 GTSNPN, CDR2 SVGIG (reference sequence). Trimming shortened V by 0 bases and J by 4 bases, and 18 bases separated the two germline ends. This CDR3 is built from 16 residues. The CDR3 is CAWSVRILGPFTEAFF. CDR3 sequence (DNA): TGTGCCTGGAGTGTACGTATTCTGGGGCCGTTCACTGAAGCTTTCTTT.

This clonotype was counted a few times. The V gene is TRBV19, the J gene TRBJ2-7, with TRBD2 identical over 11 bases. This CDR3 spans 15 amino acids. V shed 5 bases and J 3 bases; nucleotides not matched to a gene: 6. Per the germline V gene, CDR1 is LNHDA and CDR2 is SQIVND (reference sequence). CDR3 bases: TGTGCCAGTAGTTCCGCCGGGACTAGCGGCTACGAGCAGTACTTC. It translates to CASSSAGTSGYEQYF.

In the case of this clonotype: A single base separates this from a much larger clone, so it may be a read error. The rearrangement links TRBV20-1 to TRBJ1-1; D is unclear. The V end was cut by 0 bases, the J end by 10 bases, with 15 bases between. This CDR3 is built from 13 residues. CDR1 and CDR2 from the germline V gene are DFQATT and SNEGSKA (reference sequence). CDR3 region: CSAREAKAGGAFF. DNA of the CDR3: TGCAGTGCTAGAGAAGCCAAGGCAGGAGGAGCTTTCTTT.

This clonotype came up once. A read error may be the cause here, since a much bigger clone is one base away. In this CDR3 the conserved last residue, phenylalanine or tryptophan, is missing, so a read error is likely. The chain uses TRBV4-1 and TRBJ2-5; no clear D gene. The germline V and J ends were trimmed by 2 bases and 1 base, with 2 bases remaining between them. Germline V gene data show CDR1 as MGHRA and CDR2 as YSYEKL. This CDR3 region has 12 residues. CDR3 region: CASSQFQETQYL. Here the CDR3 DNA reads TGCGCCAGCAGCCAATTCCAAGAGACCCAGTACCTC.

This clonotype was detected many times. The chain has TRBV28 and TRBJ1-1; D might be TRBD1 (6 bases). CDR3 length equals 13 residues. V shed 3 bases and J shed 12 bases, with 17 bases lying between them. Germline loops: CDR1 MDHEN, CDR2 SYDVKM. CDR3 bases: TGTGCCAGCAGTTTCCGGACAGTTGACGGGACTTTCTTT. This sequence encodes CASSFRTVDGTFF.

The sample holds a few counts of this clonotype. This chain links TRBV20-1 with TRBJ2-3; 11 bases align to TRBD2. Germline-derived CDR1 and CDR2 are DFQATT and SNEGSKA (reference sequence). The CDR3 spans 16 residues. The V gene end was trimmed by 5 bases and the J gene end by 3 bases; junction bases not matched to a gene: 10. The CDR3, as DNA: TGCAGTGCTGAAGTACCATCTAGCGGGAGGACAGATACGCAGTATTTT. Its translation: CSAEVPSSGRTDTQYF.

This clonotype has at least ten counts. A junction end diverges from the germline sequence, so it may reflect a read error. The V call is TRBV7-9, the J call TRBJ1-2; 8 bases align to TRBD1. The CDR3 is 12 amino acids. Germline lookup yields CDR1 SEHNR and CDR2 FQNEAQ (reference sequence). The chain's CDR3 is CASSLSDRGAIF. The CDR3, as DNA: TGTGCCAGCAGCTTATCAGACAGGGGAGCTATTTTC.

The rearrangement links TRBV7-3 to TRBJ2-1, with TRBD2 identical over 8 bases. The CDR3 is 16 residues long. With V trimmed by 3 bases and J by 6 bases, 10 bases remained unmatched. From germline, CDR1 is SGHTA and CDR2 FQGTGA. CDR3 region: CASSLLGGGPVNEQFF. CDR3 DNA: TGTGCCAGCAGCTTGCTGGGCGGGGGGCCGGTCAATGAGCAGTTCTTC. The full variable domain, completed using reference TRBV7-3 and TRBJ2-1, is GAGVSQTPSNKVTEKGKYVELRCDPISGHTALYWYRQSLGQGPEFLIYFQGTGAADDSGLPNDRFFAVRPEGSVSTLKIQRTERGDSAVYLCASSLLGGGPVNEQFFGPGTRLTVL.

This chain connects TRBV11-2 to TRBJ2-5; D ambiguous. Trimming removed 4 bases at V and 1 base at J, with 13 bases between. The CDR3 contains 15 residues. Germline CDR1 and CDR2: SGHAT and FQNNGV. The CDR3 loop is CASSYYMAPQETQYF. The CDR3 nucleotides are TGTGCCAGCAGCTACTACATGGCCCCCCAAGAGACCCAGTACTTC.

This clonotype was picked up many times. The chain uses TRBV7-2 and TRBJ2-5; no clear D. The V end lost 1 base, the J end lost 4 bases, and 13 bases lay between the germline ends. CDR1 and CDR2 (germline): SGHTA, FQGNSA. CDR3 size: 15 residues. The DNA of the CDR3 is TGTGCCAGCAGCTTAGGCCCTAGGCTGGGAGAGACCCAGTACTTC. This codes for CASSLGPRLGETQYF. Looking up the rest from reference TRBV7-2 and TRBJ2-5 gives the full variable domain: GAGVSQSPSNKVTEKGKDVELRCDPISGHTALYWYRQSLGQGLEFLIYFQGNSAPDKSGLPSDRFSAERTGGSVSTLTIQRTQQEDSAVYLCASSLGPRLGETQYFGPGTRLLVL.

DNA for the CDR3: TGTGCCAGCAGCCCCGGACACAGGGTCGGTGAGCAGTTCTTC. It yields the protein CASSPGHRVGEQFF. V is TRBV4-2 and J is TRBJ2-1; TRBD1 is a possible D gene (6 bases). The CDR3 has 14 residues. The V gene's germline CDR1 is LGHNA and CDR2 YNFKEQ. V gave up 4 bases and J gave up 9 bases, with 16 bases separating them.

This clonotype was seen a handful of times. The rearrangement joins TRBV5-6 to TRBJ2-7, with D possibly TRBD1 on 6 matching bases. The CDR3 runs to 16 residues. The V end was cut by 1 base, the J end by 0 bases, with 14 bases between. Germline CDR1 and CDR2: SGHDT and YYEEEE. CDR3 amino acids: CASSLSVRGTSYEQYF. CDR3 sequence (DNA): TGTGCCAGCAGCTTGTCTGTCAGGGGAACCTCCTACGAGCAGTACTTC.

About this clonotype: This likely comes from a read error, as the CDR3 has no conserved phenylalanine or tryptophan at its end. V and J are TRBV5-1 and TRBJ1-1; 11 nucleotides match TRBD1. Germline-derived CDR1 and CDR2 are SGHRS and YFSETQ. After removal of 0 bases from V and 3 bases from J, the junction contained 7 bases not matched to a gene. The length of the CDR3 is 17 residues. DNA for the CDR3: TGCGCCAGCAGCTTGGTCGGACAGGGGGCTTTTGACACTGAAGCTTTCTCT. Residues: CASSLVGQGAFDTEAFS.

This clonotype was recorded a few times. The genes are TRBV7-9 and TRBJ2-1, with D possibly TRBD1 on 5 matching bases. V lost 0 bases and J 3 bases, leaving 12 bases between the germline ends. CDR1 SEHNR and CDR2 FQNEAQ come from the germline V gene (reference sequence). CDR3 length equals 16 residues. CDR3 protein: CASSLAGQGVYNEQFF. In DNA, the CDR3 is TGTGCCAGCAGCTTAGCGGGGCAGGGTGTCTACAATGAGCAGTTCTTC.

The sample holds many counts of this clonotype. This rearrangement joins TRBV20-1 to TRBJ2-7; 7 bases line up with TRBD2. Germline V gene lookup returns CDR1 DFQATT and CDR2 SNEGSKA (reference sequence). V trimming: 0 bases; J trimming: 2 bases; junction bases outside the gene matches: 10. The CDR3 totals 16 residues. The CDR3 region has the DNA TGCAGTGCTAGAGACATGGCGGGGGTTCCCACCTACGAGCAGTACTTC. Encoded protein: CSARDMAGVPTYEQYF.

This clonotype was seen at least ten times. J is TRBJ1-4 and V is TRBV4-3; 7 bases agree with TRBD1. The CDR3 has 15 residues. J was trimmed by 8 bases and V by 3 bases; bases with no gene match: 9. Per the germline V gene, CDR1 is LGHNA and CDR2 is YSLEER. The CDR3 is CASSQSQGMREKLFF. CDR3 nucleotide sequence: TGCGCCAGCAGCCAGTCACAGGGGATGAGGGAAAAACTGTTTTTT.